Listed below are T cell receptor beta chains from one sample, sequenced in a study of T cells after yellow fever vaccination. TCRdb processed the 5' RACE reads anew with MiXCR; each CDR3 protein has one entry. The data contain about 230,000 distinct CDR3 sequences, 6.5% to 7.5% of them singletons. The sequencing used CD4+ T cells sorted from PBMCs, collected on the day of the yellow fever booster vaccination. The origin of the receptors is a man aged 25 to 45 who received the YFV17D yellow fever vaccine. Each CDR3 is given with its conserved first and last residue. The D gene is left open where the match is weak. Expanded clones are given a class, and other clones once, few, many or no size at all.

>TRBJ2-1|14|TRBV20-1|TRBD2|many
CSARSGRAYNEQFF
TGCAGTGCTAGGAGCGGGAGGGCATACAATGAGCAGTTCTTC
>TRBJ2-2|14|TRBV6-4|TRBD2|NA
CATNSGRRTGELFF
TGTGCCACCAATAGCGGGAGGAGAACCGGGGAGCTGTTTTTT
>TRBJ2-7|16|TRBV5-6|NA|NA
CASSSARGRNLYEQYF
TGTGCCAGCAGCTCCGCCAGGGGTCGCAACCTCTACGAGCAGTACTTC
>TRBJ2-5|15|TRBV25-1|TRBD2|many
CASASGSGPQETQYF
TGTGCCAGCGCTAGCGGGAGCGGACCTCAAGAGACCCAGTACTTC
>TRBJ2-1|17|TRBV6-5|TRBD2|NA
CASRGLSGRGSYNEQFF
TGTGCCAGCAGGGGCCTTAGCGGGAGGGGCTCCTACAATGAGCAGTTCTTC
>TRBJ1-3|16|TRBV7-2|NA|many
CASSLKGSLSGNTIYF
TGTGCCAGCAGCTTAAAAGGGTCTCTCTCTGGAAACACCATATATTTT
>TRBJ2-3|13|TRBV5-6|NA|few
CASSLYGADTQYF
TGTGCCAGCAGCTTGTACGGCGCAGATACGCAGTATTTT
>TRBJ2-1|14|TRBV7-2|NA|few
CASSLALIYNEQFF
TGTGCCAGCAGCTTAGCACTAATTTACAATGAGCAGTTCTTC
>TRBJ2-5|14|TRBV29-1|TRBD1|many
CSVGQGSRQETQYF
TGCAGCGTTGGACAGGGGTCGAGGCAAGAGACCCAGTACTTC
>TRBJ2-4|18|TRBV5-6|NA|NA
CASSLGQANPLAKNIQYF
TGTGCCAGCAGCTTAGGGCAGGCAAACCCGCTAGCCAAAAACATTCAGTACTTC
>TRBJ2-5|16|TRBV15|TRBD2|few
CATSRDRIAGGKTQYF
TGTGCCACCAGCAGAGATCGTATAGCGGGTGGAAAGACCCAGTACTTC
>TRBJ2-1|14|TRBV20-1|NA|NA
CSARRQGLASEQFF
TGCAGTGCTAGGCGGCAGGGGCTAGCAAGTGAGCAGTTCTTC
>TRBJ2-7|18|TRBV6-7|TRBD2|few
CASSTAGLAGVIHYEQYF
TGTGCCAGCAGTACCGCGGGACTAGCGGGAGTTATTCACTACGAGCAGTACTTC
>TRBJ1-2|14|TRBV7-2|NA|many
CASSPLRGGYGYTF
TGTGCCAGCAGCCCTCTAAGGGGGGGCTATGGCTACACCTTC
>TRBJ2-2|12|TRBV24-1|NA|few
CATGSVAGELFF
TGTGCCACCGGGAGTGTAGCCGGGGAGCTGTTTTTT
>TRBJ2-2|14|TRBV7-2|NA|many
CASSLDSGAGELFF
TGTGCCAGCAGCTTAGATTCGGGGGCCGGGGAGCTGTTTTTT
>TRBJ2-3|12|TRBV7-2|TRBD1|many
CASSSTGGAQYF
TGTGCCAGCAGCTCTACAGGGGGCGCGCAGTATTTT
>TRBJ2-1|16|TRBV20-1|NA|NA
CSARVHKGLLNNEQFF
TGCAGTGCTAGAGTGCATAAGGGCCTATTAAACAATGAGCAGTTCTTC
>TRBJ2-2|18|TRBV12-3/TRBV12-4|TRBD2|many
CASSLGRLAGENTGELFF
TGTGCCAGCAGCCTTGGGCGACTAGCGGGAGAGAACACCGGGGAGCTGTTTTTT
>TRBJ2-1|15|TRBV6-5|NA|few
CASSYGHTYDNEQFF
TGTGCCAGCAGTTACGGTCATACATACGACAATGAGCAGTTCTTC
>TRBJ2-3|15|TRBV30|TRBD1|many
CAWSGGQGGADTQYF
TGTGCCTGGAGTGGAGGACAGGGAGGCGCAGATACGCAGTATTTT
>TRBJ2-4|13|TRBV7-2|NA|many
CASSPGQFNIQYF
TGTGCCAGCAGCCCCGGACAATTTAACATTCAGTACTTC